This passage covers 27 T cell receptor beta chains from one sample sequenced in a study of cytomegalovirus exposure and HLA in healthy donors. PCR amplification relied on 60 Vbeta primers (plus 13 Jbeta primers). TCRdb keeps only in-frame clones here, not all; method: immunoSEQ multiplex PCR. The repertoire includes 75,000 to 95,000 clones, less than 65% of them detected once, and roughly 6.8% sits in the top ten. The sequencing input was PBMCs. These receptors were collected from a woman in her twenties or thirties in good health and CMV-seronegative.

Concerning this clone itself: Within the sample, other DNA sequences also encode this same CDR3. V and J are TRBV5-1 and TRBJ2-1; a possible D gene is TRBD2 (6 bases). CDR1 is SGHRS, CDR2 YFSETQ, per germline. The CDR3 is 13 amino acids. Trimming took 6 bases from V and 2 from J, leaving 9 bases between them. The chain's CDR3 is CASTAGTYNEQFF. In DNA, the CDR3 is TGCGCCAGCACGGCGGGGACCTACAATGAGCAGTTCTTC.

The chain is built from TRBV4-2 and TRBJ1-5; 8 bases match TRBD1. CDR1 is LGHNA, CDR2 YNFKEQ, per germline. V gave up 0 bases and J gave up 2 bases; unmatched junction bases: 9. The CDR3 loop spans 18 amino acids. The chain's CDR3 is CASSQDPLGQGGNQPQHF. DNA of the CDR3: TGTGCCAGCAGCCAAGATCCCCTCGGACAGGGAGGCAATCAGCCCCAGCATTTT.

This clone was observed a handful of times. The gene calls are TRBV7-2 and TRBJ2-2; D call uncertain. V was trimmed by 3 bases and J by 7 bases, leaving 9 bases between them. Germline V gives CDR1 SGHTA, CDR2 FQGNSA. The CDR3 contains 13 residues. CDR3 bases: TGTGCCAGCAGCTTTGCCTACGGCGGGGAGCTGTTTTTT. Translation: CASSFAYGGELFF. The whole variable domain, remainder taken from reference TRBV7-2 and TRBJ2-2, is GAGVSQSPSNKVTEKGKDVELRCDPISGHTALYWYRQSLGQGLEFLIYFQGNSAPDKSGLPSDRFSAERTGGSVSTLTIQRTQQEDSAVYLCASSFAYGGELFFGEGSRLTVL.

The chain is built from TRBV27 and TRBJ2-1, with D maybe TRBD1 (5 bases). The germline CDR1 and CDR2 sequences are MNHEY and SMNVEV (reference sequence). The CDR3 covers 14 residues. The V gene lost 8 bases and the J gene lost 1 base, with 12 bases spanning the gap. CDR3 sequence reads: CASYTQGSYNEQFF. For the CDR3, the DNA is TGTGCCAGCTATACCCAGGGTTCCTACAATGAGCAGTTCTTC.

This clone was seen a single time. The V call is TRBV7-8, the J call TRBJ1-5, with TRBD1 matching over 7 bases. The CDR3 loop spans 16 amino acids. J was trimmed by 7 bases and V by 5 bases; bases with no gene match: 14. Germline lookup yields CDR1 SGHVS and CDR2 FQNEAQ. The CDR3 DNA sequence: TGTGCCAGCAGCACCCGACTCAGACAGGGAGACCAGCCCCAGCATTTT. This encodes CASSTRLRQGDQPQHF.

In this sample, this clone turned up a few times. V gene TRBV15 combines with J gene TRBJ2-3; TRBD2 agrees at 9 bases. The CDR3 totals 16 residues. Germline V CDR1 and CDR2: LNHNV, YYDKDF (reference sequence). V gave up 1 base and J gave up 5 bases; unmatched junction bases: 7. CDR3 nucleotides: TGTGCCACCAGCAGAGTAAAGCGGGGGGTAGGAGATACGCAGTATTTT. Translation gives CATSRVKRGVGDTQYF.

The CDR3 region has the DNA TGTGCCAGCACCAAGCGGGGGTCCTTAGAGACCCAGTACTTC. It translates to CASTKRGSLETQYF. The chain combines TRBV6-1 with TRBJ2-5, with 8 bases aligning to TRBD2. Trimming at V came to 7 bases and at J to 4 bases, leaving 8 bases not matched to a gene. The CDR3 consists of 14 residues. Germline CDR1 MNHNS, CDR2 SASEGT.

V gene TRBV6-5 combines with J gene TRBJ1-2; 9 positions agree with TRBD1. J gave up 8 bases and V 5 bases, and 9 bases lay outside the gene matches. CDR3 length: 14 amino acids. CDR1 is MNHEY, CDR2 SVGAGI, per germline. The CDR3 sequence is CASSPTGGTRGYTF. The DNA for the CDR3 is TGTGCCAGCAGTCCGACAGGGGGGACGCGGGGCTACACCTTC.

The chain combines TRBV29-1 with TRBJ1-2; tentative D call: TRBD1 (5 bases). Germline CDR1 SQVTM, CDR2 ANQGSEA. Between the trimmed V and J ends, which lost 4 bases and 8 bases, there was a span of 8 bases. The CDR3 consists of 10 residues. CDR3 amino acids: CSVAGEGYTF. CDR3 nucleotide sequence: TGCAGCGTTGCGGGGGAAGGCTACACCTTC. Using reference TRBV29-1 and TRBJ1-2 for the parts outside the CDR3, the full variable domain is SAVISQKPSRDICQRGTSLTIQCQVDSQVTMMFWYRQQPGQSLTLIATANQGSEATYESGFVIDKFPISRPNLTFSTLTVSNMSPEDSSIYLCSVAGEGYTFGSGTRLTVV.

The chain has TRBV28 and TRBJ1-4; a possible D gene is TRBD1 (6 bases). Germline CDR1 reads MDHEN; CDR2 reads SYDVKM. This CDR3 is built from 16 residues. With 3 bases removed from V and 6 bases from J, the gap between germline ends came to 17 bases. CDR3 coding DNA: TGTGCCAGCAGTTTCCACACCGGGACATTTGATGAAAAACTGTTTTTT. Protein sequence: CASSFHTGTFDEKLFF. The variable domain in full, with the rest retrieved from reference TRBV28 and TRBJ1-4, is DVKVTQSSRYLVKRTGEKVFLECVQDMDHENMFWYRQDPGLGLRLIYFSYDVKMKEKGDIPEGYSVSREKKERFSLILESASTNQTSMYLCASSFHTGTFDEKLFFGSGTQLSVL.

V gene TRBV7-2 combines with J gene TRBJ2-4; 9 nucleotides align to TRBD1. From germline, CDR1 is SGHTA and CDR2 FQGNSA. This CDR3 is built from 17 residues. V dropped 2 bases and J dropped 0; count of bases not matched to a gene: 5. The CDR3 DNA follows: TGTGCCAGCAGCTTAATGGGGACAGGGTTAGCCAAAAACATTCAGTACTTC. This encodes CASSLMGTGLAKNIQYF.

The DNA of the CDR3 is TGTGCCAGCAGTCCCGGACTAGCGGGTTACGAGCAGTACTTC. This sequence encodes CASSPGLAGYEQYF. This sequence joins TRBV27 and TRBJ2-7, with 11 bases identical to TRBD2. Germline V CDR1 and CDR2: MNHEY, SMNVEV (reference sequence). The ends lost 5 bases at V and 4 bases at J; junction bases unmatched: 4. This CDR3 comprises 14 residues.

The chain carries TRBV19 and TRBJ1-5, with D unresolved. This CDR3 spans 13 amino acids. V dropped 6 bases and J dropped 7 bases, with 13 bases sitting between them. CDR1 is LNHDA and CDR2 is SQIVND in the germline V gene (reference sequence). As DNA, the CDR3 is TGTGCCAGTAGAATACGGGGTAGCCAGCCCCAGCATTTT. Its translation: CASRIRGSQPQHF.

This rearrangement joins TRBV2 to TRBJ1-2, with TRBD1 as a possible D gene (6 bases). CDR1 is SNHLY and CDR2 is FYNNEI in the germline V gene. V was shortened by 6 bases and J by 4 bases, with 9 bases between the two germline ends. This CDR3 has 12 amino acids. In DNA form, the CDR3 reads TGTGCCAGCAGGGGGACAATCTATGGCTACACCTTC. The encoded protein is CASRGTIYGYTF.

This clone was seen a few times. The V gene is TRBV5-1, the J gene TRBJ2-7; D possibly corresponds to TRBD1 (6 bases). The V gene lost 3 bases and the J gene lost 5 bases, with 12 bases spanning the gap. CDR3 size: 13 residues. Germline CDR1 is SGHRS and CDR2 is YFSETQ. CDR3 coding DNA: TGCGCCAGCAGCTGGGGGACAATCAACGAGCAGTACTTC. Protein product: CASSWGTINEQYF.

The chain uses TRBV6-5 and TRBJ2-3, with TRBD1 matching 8 bases. Per germline, CDR1 MNHEY and CDR2 SVGAGI. J gave up 4 bases and V 2 bases, and 8 bases lay outside the gene matches. This CDR3 comprises 16 residues. CDR3 coding DNA: TGTGCCAGCAGTTACAGTCGGACAGGGAGGTCAGATACGCAGTATTTT. Amino acid sequence: CASSYSRTGRSDTQYF.

This clone was counted a few times. The chain combines TRBV27 with TRBJ2-7; TRBD2 matches 10 bases. Germline V lookup: CDR1 MNHEY, CDR2 SMNVEV (reference sequence). This CDR3 contains 15 residues. The V segment lost 4 bases and the J segment 6 bases; nucleotides outside the gene matches: 9. The CDR3 coding sequence is TGTGCCAGCAGTTCGCTGCTAGCGGGAGCTCGCGAGCAGTACTTC. It is translated as CASSSLLAGAREQYF.

J is TRBJ1-1 and V is TRBV7-9, with unresolved D. The CDR3 covers 12 residues. The V gene's germline CDR1 is SEHNR and CDR2 FQNEAQ (reference sequence). V was shortened by 5 bases and J by 2 bases, with 6 bases between the two germline ends. The CDR3 sequence is CASSLINTEAFF. As DNA, the CDR3 is TGTGCCAGCAGCCTAATAAACACTGAAGCTTTCTTT. Together with reference TRBV7-9 and TRBJ1-1, the CDR3 gives the full variable domain: DTGVSQNPRHKITKRGQNVTFRCDPISEHNRLYWYRQTLGQGPEFLTYFQNEAQLEKSRLLSDRFSAERPKGSFSTLEIQRTEQGDSAMYLCASSLINTEAFFGQGTRLTVV.

The V call is TRBV29-1, the J call TRBJ2-2, with D possibly being TRBD2 (5 bases). Germline lookup yields CDR1 SQVTM and CDR2 ANQGSEA. The CDR3 has 14 amino acids. Between the trimmed V and J ends, which lost 4 bases and 2 bases, there was a span of 11 bases. The CDR3: CSVGGISNTGELFF. DNA of the CDR3: TGCAGCGTTGGAGGGATCTCTAACACCGGGGAGCTGTTTTTT.

The CDR3 coding sequence is TGTGCCAGCAGCTTAGCGCTGGGAGCGTACACTGAAGCTTTCTTT. It codes for CASSLALGAYTEAFF. The V call is TRBV7-6, the J call TRBJ1-1, with D unclear. The CDR3 contains 15 residues. The germline V gene encodes CDR1 SGHVS and CDR2 FNYEAQ. Between the trimmed V and J ends, which lost 0 bases and 3 bases, there was a span of 11 bases.

The rearrangement uses TRBV7-9 and TRBJ2-7; possibly TRBD2 for D (5 bases). Trimming removed 1 base at V and 2 bases at J, with 9 bases between. Germline assignment: CDR1 SEHNR and CDR2 FQNEAQ (reference sequence). This CDR3 spans 14 amino acids. CDR3 residues: CASSLDEGTYEQYF. The CDR3 DNA reads as TGTGCCAGCAGCTTAGACGAGGGTACCTACGAGCAGTACTTC.

This chain joins TRBV7-8 and TRBJ2-7, with unresolved D. CDR1 SGHVS and CDR2 FQNEAQ come from the germline V gene. Trimming cost V 4 bases and J 0 bases, with 13 bases left between them. The length of the CDR3 is 15 residues. The CDR3 DNA is TGTGCCAGCAGCTCAGGTCGTGACGTCTCCTACGAGCAGTACTTC. Translation: CASSSGRDVSYEQYF.

The genes are TRBV10-2 and TRBJ2-7, with a tentative D call TRBD2 (6 bases). The CDR3 spans 16 residues. Per the germline V gene, CDR1 is WSHSY and CDR2 is SAAADI. Trimming left V 0 bases short and J 3 bases short, with 15 bases between. The CDR3 DNA follows: TGCGCCAGCAGTGAGTCAGGCGGGGACTTGCTCTACGAGCAGTACTTC. Residues: CASSESGGDLLYEQYF.

This clone has a handful of counts. V gene TRBV6-1 combines with J gene TRBJ2-2, with D unresolved. The germline V gene has CDR1 MNHNS and CDR2 SASEGT. The CDR3 spans 14 residues. Trimming cost V 5 bases and J 7 bases, with 14 bases left between them. This CDR3 is CASSLEDSGGELFF. The CDR3 bases are TGTGCCAGCAGTCTAGAAGATTCGGGCGGGGAGCTGTTTTTT.

This sequence joins TRBV7-3 and TRBJ2-7; 12 bases fit TRBD2. The V segment lost 4 bases and the J segment 2 bases; nucleotides outside the gene matches: 3. The CDR3 totals 15 residues. Germline V gene sequence: CDR1 SGHTA, CDR2 FQGTGA. CDR3 nucleotides: TGTGCCAGCAGCTCCGGACTAGCGGGAACCTACGAGCAGTACTTC. Translated, it gives CASSSGLAGTYEQYF.

The genes are TRBV2 and TRBJ2-7; 9 nucleotides line up with TRBD1. Trimming took 5 bases from V and 4 from J; bases not matched to a gene: 9. Germline CDR1 is SNHLY and CDR2 is FYNNEI. This CDR3 has 15 amino acids. The CDR3 sequence is CASSRPGQGGYEQYF. CDR3 in DNA: TGTGCCAGCAGTCGCCCGGGACAGGGTGGGTACGAGCAGTACTTC.

This chain joins TRBV6-1 and TRBJ2-1; D not resolved. This CDR3 comprises 11 residues. The V end was cut by 7 bases, the J end by 6 bases, with 7 bases between. The germline CDR1 and CDR2 sequences are MNHNS and SASEGT. The CDR3 sequence is CASTTRNEQFF. CDR3 coding DNA: TGTGCCAGCACTACTCGCAATGAGCAGTTCTTC.